These 5 T cell receptor beta chains share one sample of origin, sequenced in a study of CD8 T cells in ankylosing spondylitis. Study observations and caveats: It appeared that ankylosing spondylitis blood was characterized by a TCR beta motif of several highly homologous variants.

TCRdb used MiXCR to reprocess the 5' RACE reads, holding one entry per CDR3 protein. The data show about 540,000 distinct CDR3 sequences, about 12% seen once. Their antigens remain unidentified. Sequencing was carried out using blood, either unsorted or a sorted T cell fraction (not recorded which). Source of these receptors: a male donor with ankylosing spondylitis.

This clonotype has ten or more counts. The rearrangement links TRBV5-1 to TRBJ2-3; no firm D call. The CDR3 runs 14 residues. Looked up from germline, CDR1 is SGHRS and CDR2 is YFSETQ. Deletions cut 0 bases from V and 2 bases from J, with 7 bases between. The CDR3 coding sequence is TGCGCCAGCAGCTTGGACAGTACCACAGATACGCAGTATTTT. Protein: CASSLDSTTDTQYF.

This clonotype has just one count. This chain joins TRBV5-5 and TRBJ2-4, with D hard to call. The CDR3 is made up of 15 amino acids. Deletions cut 0 bases from V and 6 bases from J, with 13 bases between. Germline values: CDR1 SGHKS, CDR2 YYEKEE (reference sequence). DNA of the CDR3: TGTGCCAGCAGCTTGGTACAGACCAGAGGAAACATTCAGTACTTC. This encodes CASSLVQTRGNIQYF. Combining the CDR3 with reference TRBV5-5 and TRBJ2-4 gives the whole variable domain DAGVTQSPTHLIKTRGQQVTLRCSPISGHKSVSWYQQVLGQGPQFIFQYYEKEERGRGNFPDRFSARQFPNYSSELNVNALLLGDSALYLCASSLVQTRGNIQYFGAGTRLSVL.

V gene TRBV15 combines with J gene TRBJ1-1, with D unresolved. With 8 bases removed from V and 0 bases from J, the gap between germline ends came to 4 bases. This CDR3 is built from 11 residues. The germline V gene encodes CDR1 LNHNV and CDR2 YYDKDF (reference sequence). The CDR3 DNA follows: TGTGCCACCGGGATGAACACTGAAGCTTTCTTT. Amino acid sequence: CATGMNTEAFF.

The rearrangement links TRBV19 to TRBJ2-1, with TRBD2 identical over 7 bases. The ends lost 5 bases at V and 5 bases at J; junction bases unmatched: 6. Germline assignment: CDR1 LNHDA and CDR2 SQIVND (reference sequence). The CDR3 length is 14 residues. The CDR3: CASSWASGDNEQFF. CDR3 DNA: TGTGCCAGTAGTTGGGCTAGCGGTGACAATGAGCAGTTCTTC.

This chain connects TRBV7-9 to TRBJ2-6; D ambiguous. V lost 8 bases to trimming and J lost 0 bases, with 5 bases between them. CDR1 and CDR2 (germline): SEHNR, FQNEAQ (reference sequence). This CDR3 spans 13 amino acids. The CDR3 reads CASLNSGANVLTF. The CDR3 DNA reads as TGTGCCAGCCTCAACTCTGGGGCCAACGTCCTGACTTTC.